This TCR beta chain was captured in a study of CD8 T cells in Susac syndrome. RNA in amounts of about 0.5 to 1 ug was reverse transcribed with random hexamers. TCRdb reprocessed the immunoSEQ multiplex PCR reads via MiXCR and lists one record per CDR3 protein. The sample lists 150,000 to 200,000 distinct CDR3 sequences, approximately 93% occurring once. CDR1 and CDR2 from the germline V gene are SGHRS and YFSETQ. The CDR3 spans 14 residues. Trimming removed 7 bases at V and 4 bases at J, with 18 bases between. This receptor was taken from a human donor with multiple sclerosis. The specimen was CD4+ T cells from PBMCs. The chain has TRBV5-1 and TRBJ2-7; tentatively, D is TRBD2 (6 bases). The CDR3 DNA reads TGCGCCAGCTCCTCAGGAACTAGCTGGTACGAGCAGTACTTC. Translated: CASSSGTSWYEQYF.